Below, 28 T cell receptor beta chains from the same sample are listed, as sequenced in a study of shared clonotypes between healthy human individuals. Only in-frame clones appear in the TCRdb table, and some are missing; sequencing was by immunoSEQ multiplex PCR. The sample includes over a million clones, 98% seen only once; the top ten take approximately 0.44%. The sample taken for sequencing was naive CD4+ T cells sorted from blood. Specified subset: CD45RA+ positively selected. These receptor sequences come from a man between 25 and 39 years old in good health.

The V call is TRBV6-1, the J call TRBJ1-5; D perhaps matches TRBD1 (6 bases). The CDR3 is made up of 14 amino acids. Looked up from germline, CDR1 is MNHNS and CDR2 is SASEGT. V lost 6 bases, J lost 0 bases, and 9 bases lay in between. The CDR3 sequence: CASSGQFSNQPQHF. The DNA of the CDR3 is TGTGCCAGCAGCGGACAGTTTAGCAATCAGCCCCAGCATTTT.

This chain uses TRBV19 with TRBJ2-1, with D tentatively TRBD2 (7 bases). Germline V gives CDR1 LNHDA, CDR2 SQIVND (reference sequence). The V end lost 7 bases, the J end lost 7 bases, and 23 bases lay between the germline ends. There are 16 residues in the CDR3. CDR3 loop: CASTPERGRASNEQFF. The CDR3 nucleotides read TGTGCCAGTACACCCGAGAGGGGGAGGGCCTCAAATGAGCAGTTCTTC.

The rearrangement links TRBV5-1 to TRBJ2-2; D is perhaps TRBD1 (6 bases). The germline CDR1 and CDR2 sequences are SGHRS and YFSETQ. V dropped 4 bases and J dropped 2 bases, with 15 bases sitting between them. The CDR3 sequence is 16 residues long. CDR3 in DNA: TGCGCCAGCAGCACGAAATCAGGGACAAACACCGGGGAGCTGTTTTTT. This gives the protein CASSTKSGTNTGELFF. The whole variable domain, filled in from reference TRBV5-1 and TRBJ2-2, reads KAGVTQTPRYLIKTRGQQVTLSCSPISGHRSVSWYQQTPGQGLQFLFEYFSETQRNKGNFPGRFSGRQFSNSRSEMNVSTLELGDSALYLCASSTKSGTNTGELFFGEGSRLTVL.

This sequence joins TRBV29-1 and TRBJ1-2, with D perhaps TRBD1 (6 bases). The germline V and J ends were trimmed by 4 bases and 0 bases, with 9 bases remaining between them. This CDR3 comprises 13 residues. The germline gives CDR1 SQVTM, CDR2 ANQGSEA. The CDR3: CSVGQATNYGYTF. CDR3 nucleotides: TGCAGCGTTGGACAGGCTACTAACTATGGCTACACCTTC.

The chain is built from TRBV18 and TRBJ2-3; 8 nucleotides agree with TRBD1. CDR1 and CDR2 (germline): KGHSH, LQKENI. CDR3 length equals 16 residues. J lost 6 bases, V lost 3 bases, and 11 bases had no gene match. The CDR3 sequence is CASSPKFGQGFDTQYF. CDR3 bases: TGTGCCAGCTCACCGAAATTCGGACAGGGATTCGATACGCAGTATTTT.

Details on this clone: Other DNA sequences in the sample encode the same CDR3. The V and J genes are TRBV18 and TRBJ2-3; 10 positions agree with TRBD2. Germline-derived CDR1 and CDR2 are KGHSH and LQKENI. J was trimmed by 2 bases and V by 4 bases; bases with no gene match: 6. This CDR3 has 16 amino acids. The DNA for the CDR3 is TGTGCCAGCTCACGCTTAGCGGGAGGCTCCACAGATACGCAGTATTTT. Its protein is CASSRLAGGSTDTQYF.

As for this clone: This sample also contains other DNA sequences that code for the same CDR3. The V gene is TRBV7-6, the J gene TRBJ2-2; D gene uncertain. Trimming took off 5 bases at V and 1 base at J, with 2 bases between the two ends. Germline CDR1 reads SGHVS; CDR2 reads FNYEAQ. The CDR3 has 12 amino acids. CDR3 sequence (DNA): TGTGCCAGCAGCCTGAACACCGGGGAGCTGTTTTTT. It is translated as CASSLNTGELFF.

The V call is TRBV11-2, the J call TRBJ1-1, with D possibly TRBD1 on 5 matching bases. Between the trimmed V and J ends, which lost 4 bases and 1 base, there was a span of 10 bases. Germline V gene sequence: CDR1 SGHAT, CDR2 FQNNGV. The CDR3 totals 14 residues. The DNA of the CDR3 is TGTGCCAGCAGCTGGGGGAGGGGGAACACTGAAGCTTTCTTT. It yields the protein CASSWGRGNTEAFF.

V and J are TRBV7-9 and TRBJ1-2; 9 bases match TRBD1. Germline loops: CDR1 SEHNR, CDR2 FQNEAQ (reference sequence). The length of the CDR3 is 16 residues. Germline trimming cut 5 bases from V and 4 bases from J; bases unmatched to any gene: 11. The CDR3 nucleotides are TGTGCCAGCAGCGACCCCCGGACAGGGGAGGTCTATGGCTACACCTTC. It encodes CASSDPRTGEVYGYTF.

The chain joins TRBV2 to TRBJ2-1; no definite D call. Trimming shortened V by 7 bases and J by 4 bases, and 8 bases separated the two germline ends. There are 12 residues in the CDR3. CDR1 is SNHLY, CDR2 FYNNEI, per germline. CDR3 in DNA: TGTGCCAGCACAGAATTATACAATGAGCAGTTCTTC. The encoded protein is CASTELYNEQFF. Combining the CDR3 with reference TRBV2 and TRBJ2-1 gives the whole variable domain EPEVTQTPSHQVTQMGQEVILRCVPISNHLYFYWYRQILGQKVEFLVSFYNNEISEKSEIFDDQFSVERPDGSNFTLKIRSTKLEDSAMYFCASTELYNEQFFGPGTRLTVL.

The genes are TRBV7-8 and TRBJ1-1; 8 nucleotides match TRBD1. The CDR3 consists of 14 residues. Germline V gene sequence: CDR1 SGHVS, CDR2 FQNEAQ. J gave up 4 bases and V 3 bases, and 4 bases lay outside the gene matches. The CDR3 sequence is CASSLTDRGTEAFF. CDR3 nucleotide sequence: TGTGCCAGCAGCTTGACTGACAGGGGCACTGAAGCTTTCTTT. The full variable domain, rest sourced from reference TRBV7-8 and TRBJ1-1, is GAGVSQSPRYKVAKRGQDVALRCDPISGHVSLFWYQQALGQGPEFLTYFQNEAQLDKSGLPSDRFFAERPEGSVSTLKIQRTQQEDSAVYLCASSLTDRGTEAFFGQGTRLTVV.

V usage is TRBV5-1 and J usage is TRBJ2-3; 9 bases agree with TRBD2. J was trimmed by 2 bases and V by 0 bases; bases with no gene match: 4. Germline CDR1 reads SGHRS; CDR2 reads YFSETQ. The CDR3 runs to 16 residues. The CDR3 DNA reads as TGCGCCAGCAGCTTGGCTGGACTAGCGAACACAGATACGCAGTATTTT. Translation gives CASSLAGLANTDTQYF. Looking up the rest from reference TRBV5-1 and TRBJ2-3 gives the full variable domain: KAGVTQTPRYLIKTRGQQVTLSCSPISGHRSVSWYQQTPGQGLQFLFEYFSETQRNKGNFPGRFSGRQFSNSRSEMNVSTLELGDSALYLCASSLAGLANTDTQYFGPGTRLTVL.

The chain is built from TRBV4-1 and TRBJ2-2, with TRBD2 matching 8 bases. V lost 6 bases and J lost 5; bases outside the gene matches: 8. Looked up from germline, CDR1 is MGHRA and CDR2 is YSYEKL. The CDR3 consists of 15 residues. Written as DNA, the CDR3 is TGCGCCAGCAGGGTTTCTAGCGGGTTGACCGGGGAGCTGTTTTTT. Its translation: CASRVSSGLTGELFF.

The rearrangement links TRBV25-1 to TRBJ1-5; D not certain. V shed 4 bases and J shed 4 bases, with 11 bases lying between them. CDR3 size: 14 residues. Germline assignment: CDR1 MGHDK and CDR2 SYGVNS. The CDR3 bases are TGTGCCAGCAGTGGGAACGGGTTAAATCAGCCCCAGCATTTT. Its protein product is CASSGNGLNQPQHF.

The V gene is TRBV7-3, the J gene TRBJ2-1, with 7 bases that match TRBD2. The CDR3 extends over 16 amino acids. The junction had 4 bases not matched to a gene; V was cut back by 2 bases and J by 0 bases. Germline lookup yields CDR1 SGHTA and CDR2 FQGTGA. The CDR3 region is CASSLSGGRSYNEQFF. In DNA, the CDR3 is TGTGCCAGCAGCTTATCGGGAGGCCGCTCCTACAATGAGCAGTTCTTC.

This rearrangement joins TRBV23-1 to TRBJ2-4, with 9 bases matching TRBD1. TRBV23-1 is reported as an ORF; its role is uncertain. With 8 bases clipped from V and 0 bases from J, the junction kept 14 bases outside the gene matches. The length of the CDR3 is 18 residues. In DNA form, the CDR3 reads TGCGCCAGCCAACCCCCGGGACAGGGAGTTCTAGCCAAAAACATTCAGTACTTC. Encoded protein: CASQPPGQGVLAKNIQYF.

V usage is TRBV7-9 and J usage is TRBJ2-2; 7 bases are shared with TRBD2. In germline, CDR1 is SEHNR, CDR2 FQNEAQ (reference sequence). V lost 4 bases and J lost 4; bases outside the gene matches: 12. The CDR3 runs to 17 residues. CDR3 protein: CASSSSLRGSFTGELFF. The CDR3 DNA is TGTGCCAGCAGCTCGTCCCTGCGCGGGAGCTTCACCGGGGAGCTGTTTTTT.

The CDR3 DNA sequence: TGCGCCAGCAGCTTGTGGGAAGCGTCGAAAGCTTTCTTT. Its protein is CASSLWEASKAFF. V is TRBV5-1 and J is TRBJ1-1; D is unresolved. The CDR3 extends over 13 amino acids. V was shortened by 1 base and J by 9 bases, with 13 bases between the two germline ends. Germline V gene sequence: CDR1 SGHRS, CDR2 YFSETQ.

This rearrangement joins TRBV28 to TRBJ2-7; TRBD2 matches 8 bases. CDR3 length: 14 residues. Germline V gene data show CDR1 as MDHEN and CDR2 as SYDVKM. V gave up 7 bases and J gave up 7 bases; unmatched junction bases: 12. For the CDR3, the DNA is TGTGCCAGCATCACCCCGGGGGGGACTGGAGAGCAGTACTTC. Translating it yields CASITPGGTGEQYF.

The J gene is TRBJ2-5, the V gene TRBV10-1; weak D call: TRBD2 (7 bases). Germline V lookup: CDR1 WNHNN, CDR2 SYGVQD (reference sequence). The CDR3 consists of 15 residues. The V gene lost 0 bases and the J gene lost 5 bases, with 13 bases spanning the gap. CDR3 nucleotide sequence: TGCGCCAGCAGTGAGTCGGGGGGGGCCGAGGAGACCCAGTACTTC. Its protein product is CASSESGGAEETQYF.

The chain combines TRBV27 with TRBJ2-1; 13 positions agree with TRBD2. V was pared by 7 bases and J by 5 bases, with 2 bases of the junction left unmatched. Germline V gene data show CDR1 as MNHEY and CDR2 as SMNVEV (reference sequence). The CDR3 runs to 14 residues. CDR3 in DNA: TGTGCCAGCAAAGGACTAGCGGGAGACAATGAGCAGTTCTTC. Amino acid sequence: CASKGLAGDNEQFF.

J is TRBJ1-2 and V is TRBV20-1, with D unclear. This CDR3 is 11 amino acids long. CDR1 and CDR2 (germline): DFQATT, SNEGSKA (reference sequence). V shed 3 bases and J shed 5 bases, with 7 bases lying between them. DNA of the CDR3: TGCAGTGCTAGTTGGTTATATGGCTACACCTTC. This gives the protein CSASWLYGYTF.

The chain employs TRBV19 and TRBJ2-2; D remains unclear. The CDR3 contains 12 residues. V was pared by 6 bases and J by 8 bases, with 10 bases between. Germline loops: CDR1 LNHDA, CDR2 SQIVND (reference sequence). The CDR3 coding sequence is TGTGCCAGTAGGCCGCTGCGAGGGGAGCTGTTTTTT. It yields the protein CASRPLRGELFF.

The rearrangement links TRBV13 to TRBJ2-7; maybe TRBD2 (6 bases). The CDR3 is 14 amino acids. Germline V gene data show CDR1 as PRHDT and CDR2 as FYEKMQ (reference sequence). V was shortened by 2 bases and J by 3 bases, with 11 bases between the two germline ends. CDR3 coding DNA: TGTGCCAGCAGCTTATACGGGAGCCACTACGAGCAGTACTTC. It is translated as CASSLYGSHYEQYF.

To note about this clone: Other DNA sequences in the same sample also yield this CDR3. The rearrangement links TRBV9 to TRBJ2-1, with 7 bases lining up with TRBD1. This CDR3 comprises 14 residues. Germline V gene sequence: CDR1 SGDLS, CDR2 YYNGEE. The ends lost 2 bases at V and 2 bases at J; junction bases unmatched: 1. CDR3 DNA sequence: TGTGCCAGCAGCGTCGGGACAGCCTACAATGAGCAGTTCTTC. Translating gives CASSVGTAYNEQFF.

The chain couples TRBV2 to TRBJ2-5; 8 bases are a match to TRBD1. With V trimmed by 3 bases and J by 2 bases, 8 bases remained unmatched. The germline CDR1 and CDR2 sequences are SNHLY and FYNNEI. This CDR3 contains 16 residues. The DNA of the CDR3 is TGTGCCAGCAGTGAGGGAGTGACAGGGGATCAAGAGACCCAGTACTTC. Encoded protein: CASSEGVTGDQETQYF.

V is TRBV14 and J is TRBJ1-2; D is unclear. V gave up 2 bases and J gave up 4 bases, with 14 bases separating them. Germline V gene sequence: CDR1 SGHDN, CDR2 FVKESK. The CDR3 extends over 15 amino acids. CDR3 residues: CASSQNNSPGYGYTF. In nucleotides, the CDR3 is TGTGCCAGCAGCCAAAATAATTCGCCGGGCTATGGCTACACCTTC. The whole variable domain, filled in from reference TRBV14 and TRBJ1-2, reads EAGVTQFPSHSVIEKGQTVTLRCDPISGHDNLYWYRRVMGKEIKFLLHFVKESKQDESGMPNNRFLAERTGGTYSTLKVQPAELEDSGVYFCASSQNNSPGYGYTFGSGTRLTVV.

The gene calls are TRBV6-1 and TRBJ2-1; 7 nucleotides match TRBD2. The CDR3 length is 17 residues. J gave up 4 bases and V 3 bases, and 12 bases lay outside the gene matches. Germline V gene sequence: CDR1 MNHNS, CDR2 SASEGT. CDR3: CASSDVRASGSYNEQFF. The CDR3 DNA sequence: TGTGCCAGCAGTGACGTCCGGGCTAGCGGCTCATACAATGAGCAGTTCTTC.